Listed below are T cell receptor beta chains from one sample, sequenced in a study of technical replicates of blood from a handful of donors. Some clones are missing from TCRdb's copy, which holds only in-frame ones; the method was immunoSEQ multiplex PCR. The sample has about 85,000 clones, around 94% seen once. Source material: T cells isolated from PBMCs. The receptors stem from a human donor in good health. The CDR3 runs from the conserved cysteine through the conserved F or W. Fields, in order: D gene, J gene, V gene, CDR3 protein. The D gene is left open where the match is weak.

TRBD1 | TRBJ2-7 | TRBV29-1 | CSVVTGESYEQYF
TRBD1 | TRBJ1-5 | TRBV2 | CASSPDRVSQPQHF
. | TRBJ2-7 | TRBV5-4 | CASRKVGEASYEQYF
. | TRBJ2-6 | TRBV29-1 | CSVEPLSGANVLTF
. | TRBJ1-5 | TRBV10-2 | CASSEIAIQPQHF
. | TRBJ1-4 | TRBV5-8 | CASSLGAWDEKLFF
TRBD1 | TRBJ1-1 | TRBV2 | CASSAGTGLFEAFF
TRBD2 | TRBJ2-1 | TRBV6-5 | CASSYSPAGGQFF
. | TRBJ1-4 | TRBV29-1 | CSVSRGVLEKLFF
. | TRBJ1-1 | TRBV4-1 | CASSSGVVTEAFF
TRBD1 | TRBJ2-7 | TRBV7-9 | CASSSPGQDPYEQYF
TRBD1 | TRBJ2-1 | TRBV18 | CASSQTGQGVYWFF
. | TRBJ1-4 | TRBV19 | CASKRQNGEKLFF
TRBD2 | TRBJ2-1 | TRBV7-7 | CASSLGTSGPYNEQFF
. | TRBJ2-1 | TRBV2 | CASSESGAGPAYNEQFF
. | TRBJ1-1 | TRBV30 | CAWAHMGRFNTEAFF
. | TRBJ1-4 | TRBV5-6 | CASSSFRTAVTTNEKLFF
. | TRBJ2-3 | TRBV5-1 | CASSLGGADTQYF
. | TRBJ1-4 | TRBV7-9 | CASSPREGRELFF
. | TRBJ1-5 | TRBV15 | CATSSGSYGAVLEPQHF
. | TRBJ2-1 | TRBV4-1 | CASSQDTREAYNEQFF
TRBD2 | TRBJ2-7 | TRBV6-5 | CASSVGRFSFEQYF
TRBD1 | TRBJ2-1 | TRBV6-5 | CASTTGTGNEQFF
. | TRBJ2-1 | TRBV9 | CASSVGGSGSYNEQFF
. | TRBJ1-2 | TRBV29-1 | CSVEDQAGRYGYTF
. | TRBJ1-1 | TRBV5-1 | CASSPTGLRTEAFF
TRBD1 | TRBJ1-5 | TRBV28 | CASSLFDGQGFYSNQPQHF
TRBD2 | TRBJ2-1 | TRBV2 | CASSDSLLAGARFF
TRBD1 | TRBJ2-2 | TRBV5-1 | CASSPGQVTGELFF
. | TRBJ1-1 | TRBV15 | CATSRDRVTGNTEAFF
. | TRBJ1-5 | TRBV6-1 | CASSDGGGHQPQHF
. | TRBJ2-7 | TRBV6-1 | CASSSRQTATYEQYF
. | TRBJ2-1 | TRBV10-1 | CASSESLYNEQFF
TRBD2 | TRBJ2-1 | TRBV11-2 | CASRKPGLAIAYNEQFF
. | TRBJ2-6 | TRBV6-4 | CASRDSKSSGANVLTF
. | TRBJ2-5 | TRBV29-1 | CSVVGPRGETQYF
TRBD2 | TRBJ2-7 | TRBV4-1 | CASSQPTSGTYEQYF
. | TRBJ1-2 | TRBV5-1 | CASKAEDGYTF
TRBD2 | TRBJ2-1 | TRBV5-8 | CASSFMDRGLAGMGEQFF
TRBD1 | TRBJ1-4 | TRBV5-1 | CASNRDRALATNEKLFF
. | TRBJ2-3 | TRBV29-1 | CSVEASVGTDTQYF
TRBD2 | TRBJ2-1 | TRBV4-1 | CASSLGGGSNEQFF
TRBD1 | TRBJ2-7 | TRBV19 | CASTRTGVSYEQYF
TRBD1 | TRBJ1-3 | TRBV6-1 | CASWPGGSGNTIYF
. | TRBJ1-2 | TRBV11-2 | CASSPLRDRLGYTF
. | TRBJ1-1 | TRBV29-1 | CSVVSVEGSPKAFF
. | TRBJ2-7 | TRBV6-5 | CASSRKQVYEQYF
. | TRBJ1-1 | TRBV10-2 | CASYYSGQEAEAFF
TRBD2 | TRBJ2-5 | TRBV7-9 | CASSLGLAGVGTQYF
TRBD1 | TRBJ2-7 | TRBV29-1 | CSVEGEGQGYYEQYF
. | TRBJ2-2 | TRBV5-6 | CASSRQGQEYTGELFF
TRBD1 | TRBJ1-5 | TRBV6-1 | CASSEGQAAQPQHF
. | TRBJ2-2 | TRBV29-1 | CSAPLSAVNTGELFF
TRBD2 | TRBJ2-2 | TRBV5-4 | CASSLRGAGELFF
. | TRBJ1-2 | TRBV2 | CASSERMGEGYGYTF